Each of the 6 T cell receptor beta chains below was sequenced from the same sample in a study of cytomegalovirus exposure and HLA in healthy donors. The PCR had 60 Vbeta and 13 Jbeta primers. TCRdb's copy holds only in-frame clones and misses some; the assay was immunoSEQ multiplex PCR. The sample includes about 140,000 clones, approximately 80% seen only once; the top ten take 3% to 3.5%. Sequenced material: PBMCs. All receptors derive from a man aged 35 to 55 in good health and CMV-seronegative.

CDR3 sequence reads: CSVCFGQTNTEAFF. DNA for the CDR3: TGCAGCGTTTGCTTTGGGCAGACCAACACTGAAGCTTTCTTT. V is TRBV29-1 and J is TRBJ1-1; no clear D gene. The CDR3 sequence is 14 residues long. Trimming shortened V by 5 bases and J by 2 bases, and 15 bases separated the two germline ends. Per germline, CDR1 SQVTM and CDR2 ANQGSEA.

The rearrangement joins TRBV27 to TRBJ2-7; a possible D gene is TRBD2 (5 bases). The CDR3 sequence is 15 residues long. Looked up from germline, CDR1 is MNHEY and CDR2 is SMNVEV (reference sequence). Trimming took 6 bases from V and 5 from J, leaving 20 bases between them. The CDR3 loop is CASSRLGSPDNEQYF. CDR3 bases: TGTGCCAGCAGCCGACTGGGGAGCCCCGACAACGAGCAGTACTTC.

The chain's CDR3 is CASSPLAGTVIDTQYF. Here the CDR3 DNA reads TGTGCCAGCAGCCCATTAGCGGGGACGGTAATAGATACGCAGTATTTT. The rearrangement links TRBV7-2 to TRBJ2-3; 8 nucleotides agree with TRBD2. V lost 5 bases and J lost 5; bases outside the gene matches: 12. This CDR3 contains 16 residues. CDR1 SGHTA and CDR2 FQGNSA come from the germline V gene.

Points on this clone: A junction boundary mismatches the germline segment, possibly from a read error. V is TRBV7-9 and J is TRBJ2-3, with TRBD1 matching 7 bases. The CDR3 is made up of 13 amino acids. CDR1 and CDR2 from the germline V gene are SEHNR and FQNEAQ (reference sequence). CDR3 sequence reads: CASSIGGTDTQYF. The CDR3 DNA follows: TGTGCCAGCAGCATAGGGGGCACGGATACGCAGTATTTT.

V gene TRBV28 combines with J gene TRBJ2-1, with 16 positions matching TRBD2. Unmatched junction bases numbered 12, after V lost 5 bases and J lost 8 bases. CDR1 MDHEN and CDR2 SYDVKM come from the germline V gene. This CDR3 is built from 18 residues. CDR3 sequence reads: CASSLGTSGRAQVDEQFF. The CDR3, as DNA: TGTGCCAGCAGTCTCGGGACTAGCGGGAGGGCGCAAGTAGATGAGCAGTTCTTC.

The J gene is TRBJ1-1, the V gene TRBV6-5; no clear D gene. Germline CDR1 and CDR2: MNHEY and SVGAGI. Trimming took off 0 bases at V and 0 bases at J, with 8 bases between the two ends. The CDR3 runs 15 residues. DNA of the CDR3: TGTGCCAGCAGTTACTCGCGGGGTTTGAACACTGAAGCTTTCTTT. This codes for CASSYSRGLNTEAFF.